These 28 T cell receptor beta chains share one sample of origin, sequenced in a study of blood T cell repertoires in COVID-19. TCRdb's copy holds only in-frame clones and misses some; the assay was immunoSEQ multiplex PCR. The sample consists of over 250,000 clones, more than 85% of them appearing once. Input material: peripheral blood. The receptors were sampled from a young woman with COVID-19, enrolled during active disease.

The chain uses TRBV5-1 and TRBJ2-1; maybe TRBD2 (6 bases). The germline V gene encodes CDR1 SGHRS and CDR2 YFSETQ. The CDR3 sequence is 13 residues long. V was trimmed by 7 bases and J by 3 bases, leaving 11 bases between them. CDR3 sequence reads: CASSGGDYNEQFF. DNA of the CDR3: TGCGCCAGCTCCGGCGGGGACTACAATGAGCAGTTCTTC.

This chain uses TRBV30 with TRBJ1-3, with no clear D. This CDR3 region has 12 residues. Trimming left V 4 bases short and J 4 bases short, with 8 bases between. Germline CDR1 and CDR2: GTSNPN and SVGIG (reference sequence). CDR3 sequence: CAWTPVGNTIYF. In nucleotides, the CDR3 is TGTGCCTGGACACCGGTCGGAAACACCATATATTTT.

The J gene is TRBJ2-7, the V gene TRBV5-6; 7 bases line up with TRBD1. The junction had 2 bases not matched to a gene; V was cut back by 2 bases and J by 3 bases. Germline-derived CDR1 and CDR2 are SGHDT and YYEEEE. The CDR3 consists of 13 residues. DNA for the CDR3: TGTGCCAGCAGCTTTGGGACAGTCTACGAGCAGTACTTC. It codes for CASSFGTVYEQYF.

This chain links TRBV5-6 with TRBJ2-1; TRBD2 aligns across 8 bases. Trimming took 0 bases from V and 2 from J; bases not matched to a gene: 1. The length of the CDR3 is 15 residues. CDR1 and CDR2 from the germline V gene are SGHDT and YYEEEE. The CDR3 DNA follows: TGTGCCAGCAGCTTGGAACTAGCGGCCTACAATGAGCAGTTCTTC. Its protein product is CASSLELAAYNEQFF.

This chain connects TRBV9 to TRBJ2-7, with no clear D. This CDR3 has 15 amino acids. The V end was cut by 4 bases, the J end by 3 bases, with 17 bases between. In germline, CDR1 is SGDLS, CDR2 YYNGEE. DNA for the CDR3: TGTGCCAGCAGCCCCTTCCTCGAGAGTGACTACGAGCAGTACTTC. The encoded protein is CASSPFLESDYEQYF.

This chain uses TRBV29-1 with TRBJ2-2; TRBD2 is a possible D gene (6 bases). Deletions cut 5 bases from V and 0 bases from J, with 7 bases between. Germline lookup yields CDR1 SQVTM and CDR2 ANQGSEA. The CDR3 runs to 13 residues. The DNA for the CDR3 is TGCAGCGTTCGGACTACGAACACCGGGGAGCTGTTTTTT. It specifies CSVRTTNTGELFF.

The V gene is TRBV7-8, the J gene TRBJ2-3; TRBD1 is a possible D gene (6 bases). V lost 0 bases, J lost 4 bases, and 17 bases lay in between. This CDR3 region has 17 residues. Looked up from germline, CDR1 is SGHVS and CDR2 is FQNEAQ. Written as DNA, the CDR3 is TGTGCCAGCAGCTTAGCGCAGGGGCCAAGAGGGGCAGATACGCAGTATTTT. Residues: CASSLAQGPRGADTQYF.

This chain joins TRBV15 and TRBJ2-7; D remains ambiguous. V lost 5 bases and J 7 bases, leaving 15 bases between the germline ends. The CDR3 loop spans 13 amino acids. Germline CDR1 is LNHNV and CDR2 is YYDKDF (reference sequence). The CDR3 sequence is CATSPVTYREQYF. CDR3 nucleotides: TGTGCCACCAGCCCGGTCACTTACCGAGAGCAGTACTTC.

This chain connects TRBV11-2 to TRBJ1-2; tentatively, D is TRBD1 (6 bases). V was trimmed by 5 bases and J by 8 bases, leaving 21 bases between them. The CDR3 extends over 15 amino acids. Germline assignment: CDR1 SGHAT and CDR2 FQNNGV. The CDR3 is CASSPMGQVRGGYTF. CDR3 nucleotide sequence: TGTGCCAGCAGCCCTATGGGACAAGTCAGGGGAGGCTACACCTTC.

The rearrangement links TRBV2 to TRBJ1-4; 9 bases are shared with TRBD1. CDR3 size: 14 residues. V trimming: 6 bases; J trimming: 4 bases; junction bases outside the gene matches: 3. The germline V gene encodes CDR1 SNHLY and CDR2 FYNNEI. CDR3 sequence (DNA): TGTGCCAGCAGGGGGGACAGGGTTAATGAAAAACTGTTTTTT. It codes for CASRGDRVNEKLFF. Looking up the rest from reference TRBV2 and TRBJ1-4 gives the full variable domain: EPEVTQTPSHQVTQMGQEVILRCVPISNHLYFYWYRQILGQKVEFLVSFYNNEISEKSEIFDDQFSVERPDGSNFTLKIRSTKLEDSAMYFCASRGDRVNEKLFFGSGTQLSVL.

This clone was recorded once. V gene TRBV28 combines with J gene TRBJ1-6; TRBD1 is a possible D gene (6 bases). The CDR3 length is 17 residues. Trimming pared 6 bases from V and 9 bases from J, leaving 24 bases between. Germline CDR1 is MDHEN and CDR2 is SYDVKM. For the CDR3, the DNA is TGTGCCAGCAGGCTCTCAAATCCGGGACAAATGATTTCACCCCTCCACTTT. This translates into CASRLSNPGQMISPLHF.

The chain joins TRBV10-3 to TRBJ2-7; D might be TRBD1 (6 bases). The V end lost 6 bases, the J end lost 0 bases, and 12 bases lay between the germline ends. CDR1 and CDR2 from the germline V gene are ENHRY and SYGVKD. The CDR3 extends over 14 amino acids. CDR3 amino acids: CAIRSDSSSYEQYF. The CDR3, as DNA: TGTGCCATCAGGTCGGACAGTTCCTCCTACGAGCAGTACTTC.

As DNA, the CDR3 is TGTGCCAGCAGTTCCGGACTAGCGGGAGGGCCGGTCGGGGAGCTGTTTTTT. Translated, it gives CASSSGLAGGPVGELFF. The V gene is TRBV5-4, the J gene TRBJ2-2, with TRBD2 identical over 15 bases. CDR3 length: 17 amino acids. CDR1 and CDR2 from the germline V gene are SGHNT and YYREEE (reference sequence). V lost 5 bases to trimming and J lost 7 bases; unmatched junction nucleotides: 9.

The chain couples TRBV15 to TRBJ1-3; no reliable D call. The CDR3 contains 15 residues. Germline CDR1 LNHNV, CDR2 YYDKDF (reference sequence). V was shortened by 0 bases and J by 3 bases, with 9 bases between the two germline ends. The CDR3 coding sequence is TGTGCCACCAGCAGAGATTGGGGAGGTGGAAACACCATATATTTT. Translating it yields CATSRDWGGGNTIYF. The entire variable domain, with the rest obtained from reference TRBV15 and TRBJ1-3, is as follows: DAMVIQNPRYQVTQFGKPVTLSCSQTLNHNVMYWYQQKSSQAPKLLFHYYDKDFNNEADTPDNFQSRRPNTSFCFLDIRSPGLGDTAMYLCATSRDWGGGNTIYFGEGSWLTVV.

This clone occurred a few times. This chain uses TRBV24-1 with TRBJ2-1, with D tentatively TRBD1 (6 bases). Germline CDR1 KGHDR, CDR2 SFDVKD. V dropped 3 bases and J dropped 6 bases, with 17 bases sitting between them. The CDR3 loop spans 16 amino acids. DNA for the CDR3: TGTGCCACCAGTGATATCAGGGGTCCCAGTGTCAATGAGCAGTTCTTC. Translation: CATSDIRGPSVNEQFF.

The rearrangement links TRBV4-2 to TRBJ1-6, with D possibly matching TRBD1 (5 bases). This CDR3 comprises 19 residues. CDR1 and CDR2 (germline): LGHNA, YNFKEQ. Trimming pared 0 bases from V and 6 bases from J, leaving 21 bases between. The CDR3 is CASSQDQRAQGAVNSPLHF. CDR3 coding DNA: TGTGCCAGCAGCCAAGATCAGCGGGCTCAGGGAGCCGTTAATTCACCCCTCCACTTT.

V gene TRBV15 combines with J gene TRBJ2-2, with a tentative D call TRBD2 (5 bases). The CDR3 has 16 amino acids. Germline CDR1 is LNHNV and CDR2 is YYDKDF (reference sequence). Deletions cut 0 bases from V and 3 bases from J, with 11 bases between. The CDR3 DNA sequence: TGTGCCACCAGCAGAGACGGGGATAGGGACACCGGGGAGCTGTTTTTT. Protein: CATSRDGDRDTGELFF.

The genes are TRBV6-4 and TRBJ2-1; 14 bases align to TRBD2. Germline trimming cut 4 bases from V and 2 bases from J; bases unmatched to any gene: 7. This CDR3 is 18 amino acids long. CDR1 and CDR2 from the germline V gene are MRHNA and SNTAGT. For the CDR3, the DNA is TGTGCCAGCAGTGGACGACTAGCGGGAGGGTGGGCCTACAATGAGCAGTTCTTC. It translates to CASSGRLAGGWAYNEQFF.

This sequence joins TRBV7-9 and TRBJ2-2, with D perhaps TRBD2 (6 bases). V was clipped by 5 bases and J by 7 bases, with 20 bases between them. Germline loops: CDR1 SEHNR, CDR2 FQNEAQ (reference sequence). The CDR3 spans 16 residues. This chain's CDR3 is CASSPERAQLGGELFF. The CDR3 DNA sequence: TGTGCCAGCAGCCCTGAGCGGGCGCAGTTGGGCGGGGAGCTGTTTTTT.

This clone is a singleton in its sample. The chain joins TRBV27 to TRBJ2-7; possible D gene TRBD1, 6 bases. The CDR3 is 14 amino acids. V gave up 2 bases and J gave up 8 bases, with 16 bases separating them. Germline assignment: CDR1 MNHEY and CDR2 SMNVEV (reference sequence). The CDR3 here is CASSLPDSPFKQYF. CDR3 DNA sequence: TGTGCCAGCAGTTTACCGGACAGTCCTTTTAAGCAGTACTTC.

The V and J genes are TRBV15 and TRBJ2-2, with unresolved D. CDR3 length: 16 residues. Germline V gene data show CDR1 as LNHNV and CDR2 as YYDKDF (reference sequence). The V end was cut by 0 bases, the J end by 3 bases, with 11 bases between. The CDR3 protein is CATSRDRVRDTGELFF. The DNA for the CDR3 is TGTGCCACCAGCAGAGACCGCGTCCGGGACACCGGGGAGCTGTTTTTT.

This CDR3 is CASSFTTGGNYGYTF. The DNA for the CDR3 is TGTGCCAGCAGCTTTACCACAGGGGGCAACTATGGCTACACCTTC. V gene TRBV5-4 combines with J gene TRBJ1-2, with 9 nucleotides matching TRBD1. In germline, CDR1 is SGHNT, CDR2 YYREEE (reference sequence). The V gene end was trimmed by 2 bases and the J gene end by 2 bases; junction bases not matched to a gene: 4. The CDR3 covers 15 residues.

This chain links TRBV2 with TRBJ2-1, with 7 bases aligning to TRBD2. The trim removed 8 bases at V and 10 bases at J, leaving 8 bases unmatched. The CDR3 runs to 12 residues. Germline CDR1 reads SNHLY; CDR2 reads FYNNEI. CDR3 sequence: CASPEAGEEQFF. DNA for the CDR3: TGTGCCAGCCCCGAGGCGGGGGAAGAGCAGTTCTTC.

The chain links TRBV7-3 to TRBJ2-6, with a weak D call TRBD1 (5 bases). With 0 bases removed from V and 10 bases from J, the gap between germline ends came to 10 bases. Germline V gene sequence: CDR1 SGHTA, CDR2 FQGTGA. This CDR3 has 14 amino acids. The CDR3 sequence: CASSLTPGPNVLTF. The CDR3 DNA follows: TGTGCCAGCAGCTTAACCCCAGGGCCAAACGTCCTGACTTTC.

As DNA, the CDR3 is TGTGCCACCAGTGATTTTTTCTCCAATGAGCAGTTCTTC. Translated: CATSDFFSNEQFF. This sequence joins TRBV24-1 and TRBJ2-1; D is undetermined. The CDR3 contains 13 residues. CDR1 and CDR2 (germline): KGHDR, SFDVKD. V was trimmed by 1 base and J by 6 bases, leaving 6 bases between them.

This clone was seen a single time. V and J are TRBV5-1 and TRBJ2-7; D is ambiguous. Germline CDR1 and CDR2: SGHRS and YFSETQ. The V and J ends lost 0 bases and 2 bases respectively, with 6 bases between them. The CDR3 sequence is 13 residues long. CDR3 bases: TGCGCCAGCAGCTTGGCCCAGACCTACGAGCAGTACTTC. Amino acids: CASSLAQTYEQYF.

The gene calls are TRBV7-9 and TRBJ1-1, with 7 bases lining up with TRBD1. The CDR3 is made up of 14 amino acids. CDR1 is SEHNR and CDR2 is FQNEAQ in the germline V gene (reference sequence). Losses at the gene ends were 5 bases for V and 3 bases for J; bases not matched to a gene: 6. CDR3 in amino acids: CASSSRGMDTEAFF. Written as DNA, the CDR3 is TGTGCCAGCAGCAGCAGGGGGATGGACACTGAAGCTTTCTTT.

The chain carries TRBV7-2 and TRBJ1-5; 7 nucleotides match TRBD1. The CDR3 has 13 residues. Germline trimming cut 4 bases from V and 6 bases from J; bases unmatched to any gene: 3. The germline gives CDR1 SGHTA, CDR2 FQGNSA. The chain's CDR3 is CASSSTGFQPQHF. Written as DNA, the CDR3 is TGTGCCAGCAGCTCGACAGGGTTTCAGCCCCAGCATTTT.